This TCR beta chain stems from a study of blood T cell repertoires in COVID-19. Whole-study context: Material from acute and convalescent COVID-19 was sourced from the United States, Italy and Spain. T cells, B-cell-depleted T cells, or PBMCs supplied cDNA or gDNA.

Produced via immunoSEQ multiplex PCR; TCRdb's table is partial and in-frame only. The sample lists tens of thousands of clones, around 90% occurring once. The CDR3 covers 12 residues. Trimming removed 6 bases from V and 4 bases from J, with 9 bases in between. CDR1 is LNHDA, CDR2 SQIVND, per germline (reference sequence). Sequencing was done on a sample of peripheral blood. The clonotype comes from an elderly man with active or convalescent COVID-19. The V and J genes are TRBV19 and TRBJ1-2; D is ambiguous. CDR3 in amino acids: CASRSFRYGYTF. The CDR3 DNA sequence: TGTGCCAGTAGGTCGTTCCGCTATGGCTACACCTTC.